This T cell receptor (beta chain) derives from a study of CD8 T cells in Susac syndrome (dated by TCRdb to 2018 to 2020). About the full investigation: Repertoire sequencing was used to test whether CD8+ T cell activation and differentiation in Susac syndrome was antigen driven. The clonality of the CD8+ T cell repertoire was compared across approximately eleven healthy donors, about 14 Susac syndrome patients and roughly 15 multiple sclerosis patients.

This clonotype was counted once. Its antigen target is currently unknown. Within one base of it there is no much larger clone, and no base qualities were kept. One read alone provides weak support. General study outcomes and caveats: The TCR sequencing and HLA analysis was acknowledged to have included a relatively small number of individuals.

Including cysteine and phenylalanine, the CDR3 has 15 amino acids. Of all the DNA, just the CDR3 is kept, 45 bases in frame from base 1. V is pruned by 0 bases and J by 3 bases, leaving 2 bases of the junction without a gene match. CDR1 and CDR2 (SGHRS, YFSETQ) derive from the germline V gene. High-throughput TCR beta sequencing profiled peripheral blood CD8+ and CD4+ T cells from healthy donors, Susac syndrome patients and multiple sclerosis patients. Multiple sclerosis controls were treatment-naive patients with stable or active relapsing-remitting disease fulfilling revised McDonald criteria. Bulk CD8+ and CD4+ T cells were purified by magnetic negative isolation, whereas CD8+ TEMRA cells were enriched by FACS. Blood was collected in EDTA tubes and processed within 24 hours, with PBMCs isolated through density gradient centrifugation. PBMCs intended for TCR sequencing were cryopreserved in liquid nitrogen and thawed later in a water bath at 37 degrees C. Purity of sorted or isolated CD4+, CD8+ and CD8+ TEMRA cells was at least 90%.

RNA was extracted using the RNeasy kit, and roughly 0.5 to 1 microgram was reverse transcribed with random hexamers. The immunoSEQ multiplex PCR assay, covering 54 Vbeta and 13 Jbeta segments, was used to amplify TCR beta CDR3 regions. Bias from PCR amplification was corrected by using a synthetic template baseline for primer optimization and for computational correction. In the authors' own workflow: Only productive sequences were kept, with reads annotated to V, D and J genes according to IMGT and analyzed in immunoSEQ Analyzer. Clonality was calculated as one minus the Shannon entropy normalized by log2 of the number of productive unique sequences. For each patient and control, public and private clones were evaluated within the 100 most prevalent clones. Clones were defined as Susac-specific if absent from the healthy and MS cohorts, from roughly 1,100 published viral clones and from other ImmuneACCESS disease sequences. TCRdb passed the public sequencing reads through fastp at Q25 and MiXCR, retaining productive beta sequences. Duplicate CDR3 protein sequences are folded into a single record with the most common DNA and genes. TCRdb's processing, not the authors', yielded these V and J calls. This sample gives 250,000 to 300,000 distinct CDR3 sequences in total; around 83% of them show up just once. Over 0.1% of the sample is taken by the ten largest.

The rearrangement combines TRBV5-1 with TRBJ2-5, with 10 bases matching TRBD2. The clonotype comes from a human donor with multiple sclerosis. The sequenced sample was CD8+ T cells from PBMCs. The CDR3 in this case is CASSLVLAGEETQYF. The bases read TGCGCCAGCAGCTTGGTCCTAGCGGGAGAAGAGACCCAGTACTTC.